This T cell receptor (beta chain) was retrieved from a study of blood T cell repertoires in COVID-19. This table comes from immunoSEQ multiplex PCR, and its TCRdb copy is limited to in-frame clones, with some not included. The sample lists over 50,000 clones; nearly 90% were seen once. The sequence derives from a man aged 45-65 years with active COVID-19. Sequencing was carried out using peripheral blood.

CDR3 amino acids: CAWSPLRAGETQYF. DNA of the CDR3: TGTGCCTGGAGTCCCCTTAGGGCAGGGGAGACCCAGTACTTC. V gene TRBV30 combines with J gene TRBJ2-5; TRBD1 might be the D (5 bases). CDR1 is GTSNPN, CDR2 SVGIG, per germline (reference sequence). V gave up 2 bases and J gave up 5 bases, with 15 bases separating them. The CDR3 loop spans 14 amino acids. The variable domain in full, with the rest retrieved from reference TRBV30 and TRBJ2-5, is SQTIHQWPATLVQPVGSPLSLECTVEGTSNPNLYWYRQAAGRGLQLLFYSVGIGQISSEVPQNLSASRPQDRQFILSSKKLLLSDSGFYLCAWSPLRAGETQYFGPGTRLLVL.